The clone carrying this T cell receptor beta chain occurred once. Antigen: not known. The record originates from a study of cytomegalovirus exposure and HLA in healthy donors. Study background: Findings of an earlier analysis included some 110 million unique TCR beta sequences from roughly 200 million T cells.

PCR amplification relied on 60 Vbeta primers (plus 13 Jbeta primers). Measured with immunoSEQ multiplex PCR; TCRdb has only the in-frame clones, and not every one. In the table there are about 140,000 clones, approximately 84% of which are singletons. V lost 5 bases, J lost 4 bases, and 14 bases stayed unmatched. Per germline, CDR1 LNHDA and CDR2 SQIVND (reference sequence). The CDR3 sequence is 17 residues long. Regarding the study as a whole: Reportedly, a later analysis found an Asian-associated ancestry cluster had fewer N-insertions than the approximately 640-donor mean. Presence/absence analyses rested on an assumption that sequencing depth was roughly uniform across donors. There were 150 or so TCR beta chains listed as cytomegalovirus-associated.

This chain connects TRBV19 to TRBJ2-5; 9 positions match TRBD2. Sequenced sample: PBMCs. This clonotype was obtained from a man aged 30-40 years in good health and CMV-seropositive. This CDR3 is CASSLGAGAGGRETQYF. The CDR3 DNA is TGTGCCAGTAGTCTGGGGGCTGGGGCGGGAGGGCGAGAGACCCAGTACTTC. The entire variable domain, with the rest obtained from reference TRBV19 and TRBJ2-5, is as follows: DGGITQSPKYLFRKEGQNVTLSCEQNLNHDAMYWYRQDPGQGLRLIYYSQIVNDFQKGDIAEGYSVSREKKESFPLTVTSAQKNPTAFYLCASSLGAGAGGRETQYFGPGTRLLVL.